Included here is one T cell receptor (beta chain) sequence, with context. Its matching antigen is unknown. The PCR used 60 Vbeta and 13 Jbeta primers. Assay: immunoSEQ multiplex PCR; the TCRdb copy retains only in-frame clones and omits some. This table has about 250,000 clones, about 88% appearing once. This entry belongs to a study of cytomegalovirus exposure and HLA in healthy donors. Study-level results: The sole available immune exposure information was CMV serostatus. Later analysis indicated greater clonal expansion among HLA-associated TCR beta chains than among equally common other chains. DRB1 had the most TCR associations and HLA-C the fewest, a later analysis found, with rates varying by HLA locus.

The sequencing input was PBMCs. The receptor's source is a girl aged 2 to 10 in good health and CMV-seronegative.

The CDR3, as DNA: TGTGCCACCAGCAGGCAGGGGTATGGCTACACCTTC. Residues: CATSRQGYGYTF. The rearrangement uses TRBV15 and TRBJ1-2; D may be TRBD1 (6 bases). From germline, CDR1 is LNHNV and CDR2 YYDKDF (reference sequence). Between the trimmed V and J ends, which lost 3 bases and 5 bases, there was a span of 7 bases. The CDR3 covers 12 residues.